This TCR beta chain was sequenced in a study of blood T cell repertoires in COVID-19. Study information: Acute-phase and convalescent COVID-19 samples originated in the United States, Italy and Spain. PBMCs, B-cell-depleted T cells, or T cells provided the cDNA or gDNA that made up the material.

Per the original data handling: Estimation of nucleated cell counts was performed using reference gene primer amplification. TCRdb's table, derived via immunoSEQ multiplex PCR, lists solely in-frame clones and lacks some. The V and J calls and clone size come from that table; D and trimming were worked out from the DNA. The table includes roughly 50,000 clones, less than 90% detected once. This CDR3 is built from 16 residues. CDR1 MGHRA and CDR2 YSYEKL come from the germline V gene. With V trimmed by 1 base and J by 5 bases, 10 bases remained unmatched. The chain uses TRBV4-1 and TRBJ1-2, with 7 bases lining up with TRBD1. The sequenced material came from peripheral blood. This clonotype originated in a man in his fifties or sixties with acute or convalescent COVID-19. For the CDR3, the DNA is TGCGCCAGCAGCCAAGCCCATCAGGGGGAAGTATATGGCTACACCTTC. Protein sequence: CASSQAHQGEVYGYTF.